This paragraph reports one T cell receptor beta chain. Per the original methods: By means of reference gene primer amplification, nucleated cell counts were estimated. Sequencing was performed with immunoSEQ multiplex PCR; in TCRdb, only in-frame clones are kept and a portion is missing. V and J calls and clone size follow that table, whereas D and trimming were derived from the DNA. The sample contains approximately 200,000 clones, roughly 83% of which appear only once. These data come from a study of blood T cell repertoires in COVID-19. At the level of the study: Samples taken during acute and convalescent COVID-19 were collected in the United States, Italy and Spain. T cells, B-cell-depleted T cells, or PBMCs provided the cDNA or gDNA that served as material.

This CDR3 spans 15 amino acids. The junction had 6 bases not matched to a gene; V was cut back by 7 bases and J by 0 bases. Germline-derived CDR1 and CDR2 are MNHEY and SVGAGI. Sequenced: peripheral blood. This receptor was identified in a woman aged 45 to 65 with acute or convalescent COVID-19. The chain has TRBV6-5 and TRBJ2-1, with TRBD2 identical over 7 bases. CDR3 residues: CASIGWGGSYNEQFF. DNA of the CDR3: TGTGCCAGCATTGGGTGGGGGGGCTCCTACAATGAGCAGTTCTTC.